The entry below describes one TCR beta chain. Its antigen is still unknown. The data are from a study of cytomegalovirus exposure and HLA in healthy donors. Study conclusions and caveats: In a later analysis, common viral pathogens appeared linked to several of the most significant clusters. Through in vitro validation, three CMV-associated chains were shown to be specific for CMV antigens. Presence/absence analyses treated sequencing depth as roughly uniform across donors. There were some V segments, including TRBV6-2 and TRBV6-3, excluded as indistinguishable.

The CDR3 contains 14 residues. CDR1 is SGDLS, CDR2 YYNGEE, per germline. J gave up 8 bases and V 0 bases, and 1 base lay outside the gene matches. Amplification used 60 Vbeta primers and 13 Jbeta primers. TCRdb keeps only in-frame clones here, not all; method: immunoSEQ multiplex PCR. The sample includes about 200,000 clones, around 79% of them seen just once. The sample taken for sequencing was PBMCs. The chain uses TRBV9 and TRBJ1-6; 8 positions match TRBD1. The receptor comes from a male donor in good health and CMV-seropositive. CDR3 sequence (DNA): TGTGCCAGCAGCGTAGACAGGGGGGATTCACCCCTCCACTTT. It encodes CASSVDRGDSPLHF.